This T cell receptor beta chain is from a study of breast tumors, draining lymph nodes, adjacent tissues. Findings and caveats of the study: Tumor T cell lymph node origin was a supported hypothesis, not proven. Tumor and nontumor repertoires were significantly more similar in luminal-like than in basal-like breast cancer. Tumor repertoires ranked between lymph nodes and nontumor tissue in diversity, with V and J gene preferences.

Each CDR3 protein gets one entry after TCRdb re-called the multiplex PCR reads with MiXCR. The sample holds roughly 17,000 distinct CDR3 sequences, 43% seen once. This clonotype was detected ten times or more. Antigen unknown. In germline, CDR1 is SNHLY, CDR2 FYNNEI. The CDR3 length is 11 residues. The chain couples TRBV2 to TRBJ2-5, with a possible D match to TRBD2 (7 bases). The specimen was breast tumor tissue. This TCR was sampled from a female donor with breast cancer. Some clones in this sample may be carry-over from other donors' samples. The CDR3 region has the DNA TGTGCGGGGGGGCTGGGAGAGACCCAGTACTTC. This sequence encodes CAGGLGETQYF.